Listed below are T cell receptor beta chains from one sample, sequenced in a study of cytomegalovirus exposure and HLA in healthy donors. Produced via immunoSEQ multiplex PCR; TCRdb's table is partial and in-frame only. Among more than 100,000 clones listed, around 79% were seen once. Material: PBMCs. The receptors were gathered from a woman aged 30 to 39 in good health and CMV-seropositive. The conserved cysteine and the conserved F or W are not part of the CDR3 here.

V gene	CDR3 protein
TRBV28	ASSLGSGITVTAVLH
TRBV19	ASSMVFSSYGYT
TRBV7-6	ASRAGGRGETQY
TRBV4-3	ASSQEAKNTGELF
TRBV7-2	ASSFLGGTGSYEQY
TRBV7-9	SSSQSGTGGEKLF
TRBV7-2	ASREDFSYNEQF
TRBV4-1	ASSQPGGSNYGYT
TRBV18	ASSPQGDIQY
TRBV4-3	ASSHYPGQGHNEQF
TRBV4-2	ASSQDQGLNTEAF
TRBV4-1	ASSPIQVRNTGELF
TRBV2	ASAYWGDTDTQY
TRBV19	ASSEGAGGELF
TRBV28	ASSLVPRNTEAF
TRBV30	AWSQTPGTTPGELF
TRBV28	ASSSQGRSQPQH
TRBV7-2	ASSPRQLTMAYEQY
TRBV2	ASRQGGYEQY
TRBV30	AWGQGETQY
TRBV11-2	ASSLDSSGWEEKLF
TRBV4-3	ASSQRGPATYGYT
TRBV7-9	ASSPPWGLADNNEQF
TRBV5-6	ASMLTPTSSYNEQF
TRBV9	ASSVSAGARYEQY
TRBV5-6	ASSLVGTGGYEQY
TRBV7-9	ASSLVPAGDYEQY
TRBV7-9	ASSLRDTLGETQY
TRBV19	ASSTPGGTETQY
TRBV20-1	SASEGGEQY
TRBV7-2	ASSLVGRGVYNEQF
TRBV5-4	ASSTGGGSSTDTQY
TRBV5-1	ASSLKGDGTYNEQF
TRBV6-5	ASSYIASEQF
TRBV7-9	SSSLGSYEQY
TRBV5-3	ARSRGGAPSMNTEAF
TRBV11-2	ASSPGGLSSYEQY
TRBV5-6	ASSRVGQRVYEQY
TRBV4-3	ASSQLGGKTGELF
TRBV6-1	ASSVTVLTEAF
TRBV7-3	ASSLGQGDGYT
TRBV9	ASSVGGGTNEKLF
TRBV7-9	ASSPSGQGLA
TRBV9	ASSAPAGGEETQY
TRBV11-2	ASSLGVGVDTGELF
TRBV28	ASSSPGGGLSNTEAF
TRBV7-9	ASSLVEGTNGYT
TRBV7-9	SSSLAEGTRTQY
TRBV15	ATSRDSLAGARGDLH
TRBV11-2	ASSPFSGIYNEQF
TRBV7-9	ASSRWTSGGAGARNEQF
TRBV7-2	ASSLALAADTQY
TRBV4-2	ASSQERGASEQF
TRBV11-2	ASSLGHLTGNTEAF